This T cell receptor (beta chain) was sequenced during a study of T cells after yellow fever vaccination. Study background: It was SMART-Seq v4 Ultra Low Input that prepared the fractions with low cell numbers.

Whole-study results and caveats: Weaker, the secondary response had a peak occurring faster, on day 5 versus 15. Post-booster repertoires contained most primary-vaccination clones again (approximately 95% CD4, around 88% CD8).

They built TCR cDNA with 5'RACE template switching, a step that put in a universal primer site and UMIs. One entry per CDR3 protein results from TCRdb running MiXCR on the 5' RACE reads. The sample includes 100,000 to 150,000 distinct CDR3 sequences, 13% to 15% of them seen just once. This clonotype was counted a few times. Its antigen is currently unknown. The V gene lost 4 bases and the J gene lost 0 bases, with 12 bases spanning the gap. CDR1 and CDR2 from the germline V gene are MGHRA and YSYEKL. There are 15 residues in the CDR3. The clonotype was recovered from a man between 18 and 29 years old who received the YFV17D yellow fever vaccine. The chain couples TRBV4-1 to TRBJ1-2; D gene ambiguous. The sequencing here drew on CD8+ T cells sorted from PBMCs, taken 5 days after the yellow fever booster vaccination. The CDR3 DNA reads as TGCGCCAGCAGCCCACAACACCGAGCTAACTATGGCTACACCTTC. Encoded protein: CASSPQHRANYGYTF.